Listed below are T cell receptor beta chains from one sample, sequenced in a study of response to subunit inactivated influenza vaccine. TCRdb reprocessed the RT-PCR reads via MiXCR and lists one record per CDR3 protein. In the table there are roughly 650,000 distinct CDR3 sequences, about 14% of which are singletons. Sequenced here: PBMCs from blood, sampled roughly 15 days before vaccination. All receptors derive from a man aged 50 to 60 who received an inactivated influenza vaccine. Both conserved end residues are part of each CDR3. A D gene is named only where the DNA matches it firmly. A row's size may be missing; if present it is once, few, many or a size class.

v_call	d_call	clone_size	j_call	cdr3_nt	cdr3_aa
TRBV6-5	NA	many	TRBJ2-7	TGTGCCAGCAGCTCCTCCGTTGCCTCCAAGGGGCAGTACTTC	CASSSSVASKGQYF
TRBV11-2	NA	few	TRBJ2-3	TGTGCCAGCAGCCAAAACCGGAAGAAGACAGATACGCAGTATTTT	CASSQNRKKTDTQYF
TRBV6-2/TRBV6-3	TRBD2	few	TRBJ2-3	TGTGCCAGCAGTTTCCCGACTAGCGGGAGACTCACAGATACGCAGTATTTT	CASSFPTSGRLTDTQYF
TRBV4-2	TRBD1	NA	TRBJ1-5	TGTGCCAGCAGCCATTTGGACAGGGGTAATCAGCCCCAGCATTTT	CASSHLDRGNQPQHF
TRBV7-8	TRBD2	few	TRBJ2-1	TGTGCCAGCAGCTTAGGACTAGCCCTCTACACTGAGCAGTTCTTC	CASSLGLALYTEQFF
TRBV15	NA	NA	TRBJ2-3	TGTGCCACCACAACCGGACAGAGACCGGATACGCAGTATTTT	CATTTGQRPDTQYF
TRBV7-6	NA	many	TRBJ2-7	TGTGCCAGCAGCCCACCAGGGCTAGTAGTCCACGAGCAGTACTTC	CASSPPGLVVHEQYF
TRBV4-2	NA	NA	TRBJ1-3	TGTGCCAGCAGCCAAGGCAGAGGGAAGGGGTCGGGAAACACCATATATTTT	CASSQGRGKGSGNTIYF
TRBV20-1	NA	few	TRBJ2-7	TGCAGTGCTACAGGGATATCAACCCCTACCTACGAGCAGTACTTC	CSATGISTPTYEQYF
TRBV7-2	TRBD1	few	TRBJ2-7	TGTGCCAGCAGCTTAAGGATGACAGGGGCCTACGAGCAGTACTTC	CASSLRMTGAYEQYF
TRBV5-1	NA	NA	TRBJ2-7	TGCGCCAGCAGCTTGGTGCCAGTCGGCGAGCAGTACTTC	CASSLVPVGEQYF
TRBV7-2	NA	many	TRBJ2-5	TGTGCCAGCACCGTTACTACTGGGGAGACCCAGTACTTC	CASTVTTGETQYF
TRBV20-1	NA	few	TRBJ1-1	TGCAGTGCCGGTCAGGGGACGAACACTGAAGCTTTCTTT	CSAGQGTNTEAFF
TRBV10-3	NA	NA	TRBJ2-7	TGTGCCATCAGTGAAGGAGCGGGTTACGAGCAGTACTTC	CAISEGAGYEQYF
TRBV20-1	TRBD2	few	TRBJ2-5	TGCAGTGCAACGGGGGGGCCCCAAGAGACCCAGTACTTC	CSATGGPQETQYF
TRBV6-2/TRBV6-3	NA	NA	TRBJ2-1	TGTGCCAGCAATAACGGGGCGAGCAATGAGCAGTTCTTC	CASNNGASNEQFF
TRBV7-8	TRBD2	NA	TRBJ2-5	TGTGCCAGCAGCCCTACGGCTCTAGCGGACCAAGAGACCCAGTACTTC	CASSPTALADQETQYF
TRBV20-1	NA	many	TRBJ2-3	TGCAGTGCTAGAGACCCCAAATCCACAGATACGCAGTATTTT	CSARDPKSTDTQYF
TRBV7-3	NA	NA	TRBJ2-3	TGTGCCAGCAGCTTAACGTACCGAGATACGCAGTATTTT	CASSLTYRDTQYF
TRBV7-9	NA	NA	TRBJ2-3	TGTGCCAGCAGCTACAACGCACCAGATACGCAGTATTTT	CASSYNAPDTQYF
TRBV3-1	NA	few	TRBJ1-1	TGTGCCAGCAGTCGGAACCAGCATAGGTCTGAAGCTTTCTTT	CASSRNQHRSEAFF
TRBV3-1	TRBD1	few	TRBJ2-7	TGTGCCAGCAGCCAAGCCGACAGGGGGCCCTCCTACGAGCAGTACTTC	CASSQADRGPSYEQYF
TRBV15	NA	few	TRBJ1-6	TGTGCCACCAGCAGAGGGCAGGTGGATAATTCACCCCTCCACTTT	CATSRGQVDNSPLHF
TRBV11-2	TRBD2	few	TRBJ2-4	TGTGCCAGCAGCTTAGGGGTTTGGACTAGCGGGAGGCAAGCCAAAAACATTCAGTACTTC	CASSLGVWTSGRQAKNIQYF
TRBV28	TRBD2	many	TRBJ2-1	TGTGCCAGCAGCGGGGGGTGGGGGAATGAGCAGTTCTTC	CASSGGWGNEQFF
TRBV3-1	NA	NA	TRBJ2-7	TGTGCCAGCAGCCAAGATGTGGGCCTAATGACCTACGAGCAGTACTTC	CASSQDVGLMTYEQYF
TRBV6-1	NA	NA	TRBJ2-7	TGTGCCAGCACCCAAAGTTTGATAGCGCCCTACGAGCAGTACTTC	CASTQSLIAPYEQYF
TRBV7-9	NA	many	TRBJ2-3	TGTGCCAGCAGCCCTACCTTCGACAGCCTCACAGATACGCAGTATTTT	CASSPTFDSLTDTQYF
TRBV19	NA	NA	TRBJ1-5	TGTGCCAGTAGTATACTGTACAATCAGCCCCAGCATTTT	CASSILYNQPQHF
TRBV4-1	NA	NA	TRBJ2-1	TGCGCCAGCAGCCAAGCGCGGAGCTCCTACAATGAGCAGTTCTTC	CASSQARSSYNEQFF
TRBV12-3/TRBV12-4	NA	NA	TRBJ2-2	TGTGCCAGCAGTTTTTACCCCGGGGAGCTGTTTTTT	CASSFYPGELFF
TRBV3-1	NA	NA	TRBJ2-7	TGTGCCAGCAGCCAAGTGCCAGGGGCGAGGTACGAGCAGTACTTC	CASSQVPGARYEQYF
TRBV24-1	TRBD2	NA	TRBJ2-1	TGTGCCACCGAAGGCGGGACTAGCGGGAGGAATGAGCAGTTCTTC	CATEGGTSGRNEQFF
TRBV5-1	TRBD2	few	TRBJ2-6	TGCGCCAGCAGCTTGCTAGCGGGGGACTCTGGGGCCAACGTCCTGACTTTC	CASSLLAGDSGANVLTF
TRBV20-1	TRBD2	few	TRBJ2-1	TGCAGTGTGGGCGGGGGGAATAACAATGAGCAGTTCTTC	CSVGGGNNNEQFF
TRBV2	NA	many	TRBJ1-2	TGTGCCAGCAGTGTTAACTATGGCTACACCTTC	CASSVNYGYTF
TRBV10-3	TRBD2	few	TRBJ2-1	TGTGCCATCAGTCCGCAGGTAGCGGGGAGTGAGCAGTTCTTC	CAISPQVAGSEQFF
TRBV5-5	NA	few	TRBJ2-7	TGTGCCAGCAGCCTCGAAGCTACACTCACCTACGAGCAGTACTTC	CASSLEATLTYEQYF
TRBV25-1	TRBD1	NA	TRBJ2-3	TGTGCCAGCAGGGGTACAGGGGGCCCCAAGTCTAGCACAGATACGCAGTATTTT	CASRGTGGPKSSTDTQYF
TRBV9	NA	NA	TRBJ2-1	TGTGCCAGCAGCGGCGGACTCCCGCAGGGGCAGTTCTTC	CASSGGLPQGQFF
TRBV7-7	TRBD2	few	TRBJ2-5	TGTGCCAGCAGCTTACTAGGGACTAGCCAAGAGACCCAGTACTTC	CASSLLGTSQETQYF
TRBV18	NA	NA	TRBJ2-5	TGTGCCAGCTCACCAGGGCCAGCAGAGACCCGGTACTTC	CASSPGPAETRYF